This T cell receptor (beta chain) was recorded in a study of spatial heterogeneity in lung cancer. The overall study: There were, on average, more than eight raw-read appearances for each unique TCR and UMI combination.

MiXCR was run by TCRdb on the 5' RACE reads, yielding one entry per CDR3 protein. There are more than 250 distinct CDR3 sequences in the sample; about 25% occur only once, and 20% to 30% lies in the top ten. Regarding this clonotype: The antigen remains unidentified. This beta chain slipped into a library made for alpha chains as a stray read, so its size is not meaningful.

Documented time point: sample taken at primary tumor resection. Unsorted whole RNA from tumor, nontumor lung or frozen PBMC underwent sequencing. Findings and limits, study-wide: Tumors with more nonsynonymous mutations had more expanded intratumoral alpha and beta TCRs. Among tumor T cells, estimated coverage was approximately 7% for alpha chains and around 14% for beta chains.

The sample in question was lung tumor tissue, obtained at surgery. This receptor was identified in a male donor with early-stage non-small cell lung cancer.

CDR3 nucleotides: TGTGCCAGCAGCTTACCCGGGGAGCTGTTTTTT. Translated, it gives CASSLPGELFF. This chain joins TRBV11-3 and TRBJ2-2; D not resolved. The germline V gene encodes CDR1 SGHNT and CDR2 YENEEA. The CDR3 loop spans 11 amino acids. Trimming removed 2 bases at V and 6 bases at J, with 1 base between.